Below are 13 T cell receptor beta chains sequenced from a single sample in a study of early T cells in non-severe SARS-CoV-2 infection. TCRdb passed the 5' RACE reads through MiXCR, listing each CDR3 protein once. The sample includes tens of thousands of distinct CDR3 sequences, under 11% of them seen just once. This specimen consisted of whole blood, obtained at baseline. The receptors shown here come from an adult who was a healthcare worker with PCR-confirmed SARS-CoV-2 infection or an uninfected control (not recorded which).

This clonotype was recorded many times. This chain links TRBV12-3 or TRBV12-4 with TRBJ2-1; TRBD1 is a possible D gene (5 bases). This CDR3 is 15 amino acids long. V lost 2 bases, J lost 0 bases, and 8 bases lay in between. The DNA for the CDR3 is TGTGCCAGCAGTTTATTAACAGGCTCCTACAATGAGCAGTTCTTC. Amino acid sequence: CASSLLTGSYNEQFF.

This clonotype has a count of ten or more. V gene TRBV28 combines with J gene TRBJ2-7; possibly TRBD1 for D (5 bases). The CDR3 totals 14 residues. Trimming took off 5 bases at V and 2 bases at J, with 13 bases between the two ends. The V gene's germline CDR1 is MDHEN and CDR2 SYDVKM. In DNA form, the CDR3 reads TGTGCCAGCAGTCCCCCAGGGCTACCCTACGAGCAGTACTTC. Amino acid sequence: CASSPPGLPYEQYF.

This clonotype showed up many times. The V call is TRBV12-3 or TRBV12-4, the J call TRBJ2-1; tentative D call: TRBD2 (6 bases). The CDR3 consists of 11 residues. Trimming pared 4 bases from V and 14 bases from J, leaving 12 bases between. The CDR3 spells CASSSGLSKFF. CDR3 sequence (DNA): TGTGCCAGCAGTTCGGGACTCTCTAAGTTCTTC.

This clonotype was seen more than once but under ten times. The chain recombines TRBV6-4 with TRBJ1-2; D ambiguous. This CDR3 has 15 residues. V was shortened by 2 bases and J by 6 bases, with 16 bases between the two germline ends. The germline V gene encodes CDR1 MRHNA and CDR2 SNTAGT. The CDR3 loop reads CASSDGEGVMDGYTF. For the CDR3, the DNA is TGTGCCAGCAGTGACGGAGAGGGAGTAATGGATGGCTACACCTTC.

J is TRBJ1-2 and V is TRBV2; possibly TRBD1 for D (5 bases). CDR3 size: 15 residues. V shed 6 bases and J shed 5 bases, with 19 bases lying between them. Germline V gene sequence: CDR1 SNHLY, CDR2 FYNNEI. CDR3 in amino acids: CASRARDGVSYGYTF. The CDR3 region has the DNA TGTGCCAGCAGGGCCAGGGATGGGGTCTCGTATGGCTACACCTTC.

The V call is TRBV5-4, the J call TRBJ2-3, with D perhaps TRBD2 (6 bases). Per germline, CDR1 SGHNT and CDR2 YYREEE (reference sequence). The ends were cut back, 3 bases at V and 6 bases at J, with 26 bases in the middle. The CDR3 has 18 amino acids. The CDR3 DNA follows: TGTGCCAGCAGCTCCGGGAGATTGGGGAGAAGGGCGGGCGATACGCAGTATTTT. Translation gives CASSSGRLGRRAGDTQYF.

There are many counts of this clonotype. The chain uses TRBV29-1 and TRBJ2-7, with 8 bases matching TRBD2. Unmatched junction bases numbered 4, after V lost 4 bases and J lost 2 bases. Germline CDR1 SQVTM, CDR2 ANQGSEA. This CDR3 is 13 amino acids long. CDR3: CSVGLAGPYEQYF. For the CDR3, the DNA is TGCAGCGTTGGGTTAGCGGGACCCTACGAGCAGTACTTC.

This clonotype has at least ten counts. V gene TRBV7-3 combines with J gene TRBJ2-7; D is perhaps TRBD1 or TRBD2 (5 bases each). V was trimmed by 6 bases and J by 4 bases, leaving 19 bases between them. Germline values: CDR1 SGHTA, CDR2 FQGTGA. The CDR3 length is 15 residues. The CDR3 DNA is TGTGCCAGCAGTCGTCGACATGGGACGGGATACGAGCAGTACTTC. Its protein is CASSRRHGTGYEQYF.

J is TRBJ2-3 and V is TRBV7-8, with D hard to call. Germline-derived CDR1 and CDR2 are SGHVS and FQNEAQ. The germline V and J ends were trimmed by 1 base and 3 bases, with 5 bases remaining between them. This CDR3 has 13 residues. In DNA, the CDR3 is TGTGCCAGCAGCTTAGTTACGACAGATACGCAGTATTTT. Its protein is CASSLVTTDTQYF.

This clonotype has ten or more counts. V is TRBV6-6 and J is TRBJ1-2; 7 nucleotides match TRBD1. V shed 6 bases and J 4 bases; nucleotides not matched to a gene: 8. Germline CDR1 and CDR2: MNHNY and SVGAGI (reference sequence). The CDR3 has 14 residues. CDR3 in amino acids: CASSPRQGGYGYTF. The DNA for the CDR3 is TGTGCCAGCAGCCCTCGACAGGGAGGCTATGGCTACACCTTC.

The CDR3 DNA sequence: TGTGCCACCATGCCGGGACAATGGAGGACCGGGGAGCTGTTTTTT. The encoded protein is CATMPGQWRTGELFF. This chain links TRBV15 with TRBJ2-2, with TRBD1 as a possible D gene (6 bases). V lost 7 bases to trimming and J lost 5 bases, with 17 bases between them. Germline V gives CDR1 LNHNV, CDR2 YYDKDF (reference sequence). The CDR3 covers 15 residues. Variable domain in full (rest from reference TRBV15 and TRBJ2-2): DAMVIQNPRYQVTQFGKPVTLSCSQTLNHNVMYWYQQKSSQAPKLLFHYYDKDFNNEADTPDNFQSRRPNTSFCFLDIRSPGLGDTAMYLCATMPGQWRTGELFFGEGSRLTVL.

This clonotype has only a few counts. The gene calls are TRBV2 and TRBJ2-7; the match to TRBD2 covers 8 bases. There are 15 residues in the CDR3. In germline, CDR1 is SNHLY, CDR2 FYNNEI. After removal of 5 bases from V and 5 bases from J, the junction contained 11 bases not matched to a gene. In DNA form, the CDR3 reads TGTGCCAGCAGTCAGCAGGGACTAGAGTGGGACGAGCAGTACTTC. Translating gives CASSQQGLEWDEQYF.

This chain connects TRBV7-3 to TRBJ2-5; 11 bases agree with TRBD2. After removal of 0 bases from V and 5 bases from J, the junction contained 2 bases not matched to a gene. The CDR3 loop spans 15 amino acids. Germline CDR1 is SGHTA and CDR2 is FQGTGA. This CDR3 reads CASSLTASGRETQYF. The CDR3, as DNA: TGTGCCAGCAGCTTAACGGCTAGCGGGAGGGAGACCCAGTACTTC.